This T cell receptor (beta chain) was retrieved from a study of blood T cell repertoires in COVID-19. Across the whole study: PBMCs, B-cell-depleted T cells, or T cells were the source of the cDNA or gDNA that made up the material.

This CDR3 has 18 amino acids. Germline CDR1 reads SGHNT; CDR2 reads YYREEE (reference sequence). V trimming: 2 bases; J trimming: 0 bases; junction bases outside the gene matches: 6. The authors' processing: Estimation of nucleated cell counts was performed using reference gene primer amplification. Measured with immunoSEQ multiplex PCR; TCRdb has only the in-frame clones, and not every one. V and J calls plus clone size are reproduced from that table; the DNA served to infer D and trimming. Of 52,000 or so clones listed, about 82% were seen once; the top ten hold roughly 13%. The sequence was obtained from a human donor in a cohort sampled during active COVID-19. The chain recombines TRBV5-4 with TRBJ2-6; TRBD1 aligns across 9 bases. Sequencing was done on a sample of peripheral blood. DNA for the CDR3: TGTGCCAGCAGCTTCGCCGGACAGGGGATCTCTGGGGCCAACGTCCTGACTTTC. Protein sequence: CASSFAGQGISGANVLTF.